This T cell receptor (beta chain) was sequenced for a study of T cell repertoires in cytomegalovirus infection. On the study more broadly: The public TCR beta signatures pointed to both CMV infection and matching HLA type.

Using its own MiXCR run on the reads, TCRdb lists one record per CDR3 protein. Here the sample spans approximately 500,000 distinct CDR3 sequences, 15% to 20% being singletons. Overall study results and limits: The ex vivo response was dominated by HLA-C-restricted CMV-specific TCR beta clonotypes. The cumulative frequency of public TCR beta families identified carriers of CMV plus the relevant HLA.

Comment on this clonotype: The antigen is unknown.

CDR3 size: 15 residues. The germline CDR1 and CDR2 sequences are SEHNR and FQNEAQ (reference sequence). V shed 5 bases, J shed 1 base, and the junction held 7 bases outside the gene matches. This receptor was obtained from a human donor in good health (CMV status not recorded). Some clones in this sample may be carry-over from other donors' samples. Sequences were obtained from CD8+ T cells from PBMCs. The J gene is TRBJ1-1, the V gene TRBV7-9, with TRBD1 identical over 7 bases. In nucleotides, the CDR3 is TGTGCCAGCAGCGGATCACAGGGGCCGAACACTGAAGCTTTCTTT. This codes for CASSGSQGPNTEAFF.